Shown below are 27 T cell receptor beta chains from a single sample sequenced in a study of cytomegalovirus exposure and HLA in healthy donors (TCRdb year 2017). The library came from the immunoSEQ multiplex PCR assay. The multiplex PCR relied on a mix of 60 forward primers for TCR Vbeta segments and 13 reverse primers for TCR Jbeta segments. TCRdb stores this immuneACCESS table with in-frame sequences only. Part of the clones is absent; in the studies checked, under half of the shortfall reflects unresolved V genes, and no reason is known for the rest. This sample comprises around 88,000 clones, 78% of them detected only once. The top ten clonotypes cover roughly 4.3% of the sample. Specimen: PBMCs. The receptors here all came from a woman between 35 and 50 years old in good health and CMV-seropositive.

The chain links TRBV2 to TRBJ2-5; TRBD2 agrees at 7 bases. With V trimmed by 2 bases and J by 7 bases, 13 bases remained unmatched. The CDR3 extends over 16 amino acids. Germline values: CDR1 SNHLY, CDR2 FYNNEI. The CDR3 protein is CASSEWGEGLPGTQYF. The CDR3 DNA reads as TGTGCCAGCAGTGAATGGGGGGAGGGCCTTCCAGGGACCCAGTACTTC.

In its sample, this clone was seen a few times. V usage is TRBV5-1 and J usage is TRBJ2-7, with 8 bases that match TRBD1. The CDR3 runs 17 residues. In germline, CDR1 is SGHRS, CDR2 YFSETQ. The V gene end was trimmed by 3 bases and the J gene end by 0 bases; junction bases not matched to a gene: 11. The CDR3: CASSSLGTGTGSYEQYF. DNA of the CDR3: TGCGCCAGCAGCTCGCTAGGGACCGGGACAGGCTCCTACGAGCAGTACTTC.

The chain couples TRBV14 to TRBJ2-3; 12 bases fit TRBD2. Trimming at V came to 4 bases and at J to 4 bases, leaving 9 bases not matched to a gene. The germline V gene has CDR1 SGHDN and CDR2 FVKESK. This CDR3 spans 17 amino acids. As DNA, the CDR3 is TGTGCCAGCAGCCTTTGGACTAGCGGGGATGGGGCAGATACGCAGTATTTT. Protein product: CASSLWTSGDGADTQYF.

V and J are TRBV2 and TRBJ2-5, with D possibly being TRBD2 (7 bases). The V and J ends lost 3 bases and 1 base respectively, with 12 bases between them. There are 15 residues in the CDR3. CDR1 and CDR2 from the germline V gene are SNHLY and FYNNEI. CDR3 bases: TGTGCCAGCAGTGATGCGGGGGCTGCCCAAGAGACCCAGTACTTC. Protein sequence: CASSDAGAAQETQYF.

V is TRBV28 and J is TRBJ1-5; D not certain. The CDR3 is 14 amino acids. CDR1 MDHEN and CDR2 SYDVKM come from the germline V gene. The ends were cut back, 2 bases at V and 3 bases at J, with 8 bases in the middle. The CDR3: CASSLGSVNQPQHF. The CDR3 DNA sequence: TGTGCCAGCAGTTTAGGCAGCGTCAATCAGCCCCAGCATTTT.

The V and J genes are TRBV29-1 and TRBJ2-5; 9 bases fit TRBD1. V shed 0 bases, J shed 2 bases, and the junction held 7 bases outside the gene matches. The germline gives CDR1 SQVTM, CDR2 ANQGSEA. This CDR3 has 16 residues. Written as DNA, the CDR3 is TGCAGCGTTGAAGATCGAGGGACAGGGTATCAAGAGACCCAGTACTTC. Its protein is CSVEDRGTGYQETQYF.

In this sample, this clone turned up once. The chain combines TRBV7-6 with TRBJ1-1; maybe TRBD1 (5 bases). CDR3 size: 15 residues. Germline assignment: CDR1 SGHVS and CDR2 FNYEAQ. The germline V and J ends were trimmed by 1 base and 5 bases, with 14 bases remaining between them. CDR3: CASSLDEAGRTEAFF. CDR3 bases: TGTGCCAGCAGCTTAGATGAGGCAGGGCGGACTGAAGCTTTCTTT.

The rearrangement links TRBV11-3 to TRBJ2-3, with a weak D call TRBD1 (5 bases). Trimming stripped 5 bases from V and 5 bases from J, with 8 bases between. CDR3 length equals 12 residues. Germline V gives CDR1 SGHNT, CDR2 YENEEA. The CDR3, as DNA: TGTGCCAGCAGCCTCCAGGGAGATACGCAGTATTTT. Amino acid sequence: CASSLQGDTQYF. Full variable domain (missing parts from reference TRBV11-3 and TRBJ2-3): EAGVVQSPRYKIIEKKQPVAFWCNPISGHNTLYWYLQNLGQGPELLIRYENEEAVDDSQLPKDRFSAERLKGVDSTLKIQPAELGDSAVYLCASSLQGDTQYFGPGTRLTVL.

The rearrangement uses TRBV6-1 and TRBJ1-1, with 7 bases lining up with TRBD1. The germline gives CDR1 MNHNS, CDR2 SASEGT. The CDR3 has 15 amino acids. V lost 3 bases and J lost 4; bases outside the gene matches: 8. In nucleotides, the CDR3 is TGTGCCAGCAGTGAGAGACAGGGTTTGGGCACTGAAGCTTTCTTT. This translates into CASSERQGLGTEAFF.

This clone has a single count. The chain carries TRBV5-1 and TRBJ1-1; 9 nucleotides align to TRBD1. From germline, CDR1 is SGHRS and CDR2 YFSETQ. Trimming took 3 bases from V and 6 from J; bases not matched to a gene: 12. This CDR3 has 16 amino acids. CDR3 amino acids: CASSSGQGLVSAEAFF. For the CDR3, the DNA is TGCGCCAGCAGCTCGGGACAGGGTCTCGTAAGCGCTGAAGCTTTCTTT.

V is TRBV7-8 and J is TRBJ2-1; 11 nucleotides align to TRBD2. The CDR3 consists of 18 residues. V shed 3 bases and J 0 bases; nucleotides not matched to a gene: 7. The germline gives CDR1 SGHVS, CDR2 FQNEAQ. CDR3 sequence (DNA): TGTGCCAGCAGCTTTGCGGGACTAGCGGAGAGCTCCTACAATGAGCAGTTCTTC. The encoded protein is CASSFAGLAESSYNEQFF.

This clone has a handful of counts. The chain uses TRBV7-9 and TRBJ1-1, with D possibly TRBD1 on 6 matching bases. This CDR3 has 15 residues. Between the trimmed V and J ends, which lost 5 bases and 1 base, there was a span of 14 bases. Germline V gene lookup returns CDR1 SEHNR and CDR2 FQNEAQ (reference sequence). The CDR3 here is CASSILGHENTEAFF. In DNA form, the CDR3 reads TGTGCCAGCAGCATCCTGGGACACGAGAACACTGAAGCTTTCTTT.

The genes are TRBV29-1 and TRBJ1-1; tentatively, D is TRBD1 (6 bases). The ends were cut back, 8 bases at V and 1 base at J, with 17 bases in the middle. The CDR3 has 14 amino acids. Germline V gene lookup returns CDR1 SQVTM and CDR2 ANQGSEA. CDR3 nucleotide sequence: TGCAGCACCGGGGACAATTCGGAGAACACTGAAGCTTTCTTT. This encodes CSTGDNSENTEAFF.

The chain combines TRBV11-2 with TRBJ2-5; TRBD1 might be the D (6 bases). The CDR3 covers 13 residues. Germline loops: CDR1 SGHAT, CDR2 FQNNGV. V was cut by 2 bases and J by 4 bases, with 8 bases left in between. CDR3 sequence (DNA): TGTGCCAGCAGCTTACAGGGGAGAGAGACCCAGTACTTC. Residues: CASSLQGRETQYF.

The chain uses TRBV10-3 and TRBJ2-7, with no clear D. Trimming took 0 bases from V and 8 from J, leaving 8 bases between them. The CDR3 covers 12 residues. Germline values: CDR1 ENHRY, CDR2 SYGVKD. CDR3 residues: CAISESGRKQYF. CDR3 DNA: TGTGCCATCAGTGAGTCTGGTAGAAAGCAGTACTTC.

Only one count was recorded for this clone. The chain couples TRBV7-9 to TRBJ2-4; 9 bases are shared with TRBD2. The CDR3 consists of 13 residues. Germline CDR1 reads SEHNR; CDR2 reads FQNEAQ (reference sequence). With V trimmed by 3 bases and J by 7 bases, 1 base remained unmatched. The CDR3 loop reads CASSFAGGNIQYF. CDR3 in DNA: TGTGCCAGCAGCTTCGCGGGAGGGAACATTCAGTACTTC.

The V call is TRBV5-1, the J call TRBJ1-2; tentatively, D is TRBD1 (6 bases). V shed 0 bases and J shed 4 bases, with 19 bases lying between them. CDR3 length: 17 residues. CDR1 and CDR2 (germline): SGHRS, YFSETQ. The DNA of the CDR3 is TGCGCCAGCAGCTTGGATTCAGGACAGCCCTTAAGCTATGGCTACACCTTC. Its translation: CASSLDSGQPLSYGYTF.

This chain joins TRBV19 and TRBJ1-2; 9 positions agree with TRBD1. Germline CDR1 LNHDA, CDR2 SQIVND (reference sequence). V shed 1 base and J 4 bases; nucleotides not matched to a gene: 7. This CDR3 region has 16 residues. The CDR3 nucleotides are TGTGCCAGTAGTATAGGCACCGGACAGGGGTCCTATGGCTACACCTTC. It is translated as CASSIGTGQGSYGYTF.

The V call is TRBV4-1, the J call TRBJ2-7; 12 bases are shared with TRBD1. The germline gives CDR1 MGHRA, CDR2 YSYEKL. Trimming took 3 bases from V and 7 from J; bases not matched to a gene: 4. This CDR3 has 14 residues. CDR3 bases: TGCGCCAGCAGCCAGGGGACAGGGGGCTGGGAGCAGTACTTC. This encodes CASSQGTGGWEQYF.

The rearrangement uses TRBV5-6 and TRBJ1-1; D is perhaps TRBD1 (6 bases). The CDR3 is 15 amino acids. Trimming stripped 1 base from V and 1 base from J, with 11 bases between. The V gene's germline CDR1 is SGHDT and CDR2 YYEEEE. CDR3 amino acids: CASSLFNRANTEAFF. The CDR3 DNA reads TGTGCCAGCAGCTTGTTCAACAGGGCGAACACTGAAGCTTTCTTT.

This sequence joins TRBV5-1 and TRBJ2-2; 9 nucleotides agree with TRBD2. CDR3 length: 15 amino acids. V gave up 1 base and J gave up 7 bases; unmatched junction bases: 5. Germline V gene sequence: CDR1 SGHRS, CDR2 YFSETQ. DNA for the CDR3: TGCGCCAGCAGCTTGTTGCGGGAGGGCCTCGGGGAGCTGTTTTTT. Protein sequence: CASSLLREGLGELFF.

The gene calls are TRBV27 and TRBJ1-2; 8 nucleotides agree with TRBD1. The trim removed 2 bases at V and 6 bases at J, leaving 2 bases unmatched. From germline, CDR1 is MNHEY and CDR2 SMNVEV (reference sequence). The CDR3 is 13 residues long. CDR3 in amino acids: CASSLRQGHGYTF. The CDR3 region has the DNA TGTGCCAGCAGTTTACGACAGGGGCATGGCTACACCTTC.

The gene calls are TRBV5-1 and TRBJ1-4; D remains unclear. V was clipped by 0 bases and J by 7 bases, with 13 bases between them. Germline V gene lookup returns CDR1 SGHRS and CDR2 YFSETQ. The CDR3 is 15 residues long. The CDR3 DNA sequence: TGCGCCAGCAGCTTGGCCGCGGGCGCCGGTGAAAAACTGTTTTTT. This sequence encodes CASSLAAGAGEKLFF.

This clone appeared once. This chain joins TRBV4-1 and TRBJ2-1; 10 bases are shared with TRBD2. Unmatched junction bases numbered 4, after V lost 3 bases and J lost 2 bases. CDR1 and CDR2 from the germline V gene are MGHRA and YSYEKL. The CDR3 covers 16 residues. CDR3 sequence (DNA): TGCGCCAGCAGCCAGGCTCTAGCGGGAGCCTACAATGAGCAGTTCTTC. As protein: CASSQALAGAYNEQFF.

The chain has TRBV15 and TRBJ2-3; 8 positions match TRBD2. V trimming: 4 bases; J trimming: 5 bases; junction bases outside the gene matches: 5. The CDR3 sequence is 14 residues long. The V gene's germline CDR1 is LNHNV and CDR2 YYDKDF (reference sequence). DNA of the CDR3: TGTGCCACCAGCACGGGACTAGTCTTAGATACGCAGTATTTT. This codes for CATSTGLVLDTQYF.

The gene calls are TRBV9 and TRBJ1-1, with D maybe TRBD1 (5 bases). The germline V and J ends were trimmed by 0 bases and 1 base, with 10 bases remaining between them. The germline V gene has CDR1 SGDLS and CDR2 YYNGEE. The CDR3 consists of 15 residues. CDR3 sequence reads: CASSVAKGPNTEAFF. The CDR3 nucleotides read TGTGCCAGCAGCGTAGCTAAGGGGCCGAACACTGAAGCTTTCTTT.

CDR3 in DNA: TGTGCCAGCAGCAGCGAGGAGGTTGGCACCGGGGAGCTGTTTTTT. This encodes CASSSEEVGTGELFF. J is TRBJ2-2 and V is TRBV2; D might be TRBD2 (5 bases). Germline V gene lookup returns CDR1 SNHLY and CDR2 FYNNEI. The CDR3 length is 15 residues. Deletions cut 6 bases from V and 4 bases from J, with 15 bases between. Full variable domain (outside the CDR3, taken from reference TRBV2 and TRBJ2-2): EPEVTQTPSHQVTQMGQEVILRCVPISNHLYFYWYRQILGQKVEFLVSFYNNEISEKSEIFDDQFSVERPDGSNFTLKIRSTKLEDSAMYFCASSSEEVGTGELFFGEGSRLTVL.